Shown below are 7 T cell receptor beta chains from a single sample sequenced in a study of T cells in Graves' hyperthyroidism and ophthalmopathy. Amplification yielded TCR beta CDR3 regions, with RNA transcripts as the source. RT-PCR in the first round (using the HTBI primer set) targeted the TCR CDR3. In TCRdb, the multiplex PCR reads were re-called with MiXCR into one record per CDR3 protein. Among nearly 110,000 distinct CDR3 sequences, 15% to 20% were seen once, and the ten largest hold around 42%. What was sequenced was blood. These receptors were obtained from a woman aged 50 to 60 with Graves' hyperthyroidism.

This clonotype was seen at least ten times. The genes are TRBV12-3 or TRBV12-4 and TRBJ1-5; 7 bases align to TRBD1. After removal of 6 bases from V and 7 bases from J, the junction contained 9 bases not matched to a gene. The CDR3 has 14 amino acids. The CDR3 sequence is CASSLDRAFQPQHF. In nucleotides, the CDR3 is TGTGCCAGCAGCCTTGACAGGGCGTTCCAGCCCCAGCATTTT.

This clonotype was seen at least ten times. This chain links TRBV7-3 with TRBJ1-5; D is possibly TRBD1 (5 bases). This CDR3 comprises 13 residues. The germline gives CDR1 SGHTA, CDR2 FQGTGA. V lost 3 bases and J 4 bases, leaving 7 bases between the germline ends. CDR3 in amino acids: CASSLGVNQPQHF. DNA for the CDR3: TGTGCCAGCAGCTTGGGGGTAAATCAGCCCCAGCATTTT.

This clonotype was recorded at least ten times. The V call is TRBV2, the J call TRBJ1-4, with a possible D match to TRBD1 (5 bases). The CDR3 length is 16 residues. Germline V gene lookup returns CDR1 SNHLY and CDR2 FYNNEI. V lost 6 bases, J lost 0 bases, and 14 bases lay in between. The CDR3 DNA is TGTGCCAGCAGCCCAGGAGACAGAGCAACTAATGAAAAACTGTTTTTT. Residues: CASSPGDRATNEKLFF.

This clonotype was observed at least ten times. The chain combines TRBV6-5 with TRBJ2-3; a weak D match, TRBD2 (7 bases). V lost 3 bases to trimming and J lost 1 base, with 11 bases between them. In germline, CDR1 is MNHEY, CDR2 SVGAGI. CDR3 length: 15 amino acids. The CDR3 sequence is CASSYGRGRTDTQYF. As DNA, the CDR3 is TGTGCCAGCAGTTATGGGCGGGGGCGCACAGATACGCAGTATTTT.

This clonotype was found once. The chain's CDR3 is CASSERKLYGYTF. CDR3 in DNA: TGTGCCAGCAGTGAACGCAAACTCTATGGCTACACCTTC. V usage is TRBV6-1 and J usage is TRBJ1-2; D gene unclear. In germline, CDR1 is MNHNS, CDR2 SASEGT. V lost 2 bases and J 4 bases, leaving 8 bases between the germline ends. CDR3 size: 13 residues.

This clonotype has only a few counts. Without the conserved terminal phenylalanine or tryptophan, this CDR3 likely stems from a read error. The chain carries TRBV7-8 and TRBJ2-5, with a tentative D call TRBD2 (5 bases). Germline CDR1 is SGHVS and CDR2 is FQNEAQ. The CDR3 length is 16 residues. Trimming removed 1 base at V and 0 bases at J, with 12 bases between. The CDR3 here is CASSLVGLWNQETQYL. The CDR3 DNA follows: TGTGCCAGCAGCTTAGTCGGACTCTGGAACCAAGAGACCCAGTACCTC.

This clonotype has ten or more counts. CDR3 region: CASSLGPLSYEQYF. The CDR3 DNA is TGCGCCAGCAGCTTGGGGCCCCTATCCTACGAGCAGTACTTC. The chain carries TRBV5-1 and TRBJ2-7; D gene unclear. CDR1 is SGHRS and CDR2 is YFSETQ in the germline V gene. Trimming took 0 bases from V and 1 from J, leaving 8 bases between them. The CDR3 has 14 amino acids.